This TCR beta chain comes out of a study of OX40 agonist ivuxolimab in advanced cancers. Whole-study context: Patients got intravenous ivuxolimab at 0.01 to 10 mg/kg every 2 weeks. Previous treatment with anti-PD-1, anti-PD-L1 or anti-CTLA-4 therapy was allowed; 40% had received some. Study-level results: Normalized T-cell clonal expansion was also low in a subset of nonresponders. Among the lowest peripheral clonal expansion occurred in 0.1-3.0 mg/kg partial responders.

Germline assignment: CDR1 SGDLS and CDR2 YYNGEE. This CDR3 spans 17 amino acids. V dropped 4 bases and J dropped 4; count of bases not matched to a gene: 14. Regarding this clone: Its target is unknown.

TCRdb keeps only in-frame clones here, not all; method: immunoSEQ multiplex PCR. Altogether 30,000 to 35,000 clones are present, roughly 84% being singletons, with the ten largest covering approximately 12%. This TCR was recovered from an adult with an advanced solid tumor such as melanoma, head and neck, liver or kidney cancer. The sequenced sample was CD4+ or CD8+ T cells sorted from blood, obtained in a trial of the OX40 agonist ivuxolimab. The rearrangement links TRBV9 to TRBJ2-3; TRBD2 agrees at 8 bases. CDR3 DNA: TGTGCCAGCAGCTCTTCGGGTAGCGGGATGGGAGCAGATACGCAGTATTTT. This encodes CASSSSGSGMGADTQYF.